Included here is one TCR beta chain sequence, with context. This record belongs to a study of blood T cell repertoires in COVID-19. Study details: Acute and convalescent COVID-19 samples came from the United States, Italy and Spain. PBMCs, B-cell-depleted T cells, or T cells were the source of the cDNA or gDNA that made up the material.

Authors' processing steps: Amplification from reference gene primers served as the basis for estimated nucleated cell counts. The method was immunoSEQ multiplex PCR; TCRdb's version includes in-frame clones alone and lacks a portion of them. V and J calls and clone size are copied from that table; D and trimming were computed from the DNA. Among around 100,000 clones listed, about 91% were seen once. This CDR3 contains 13 residues. The V and J ends lost 3 bases and 5 bases, in that order; junction bases with no gene match: 4. Germline CDR1 and CDR2: MNHEY and SMNVEV (reference sequence). Source material: peripheral blood. The chain carries TRBV27 and TRBJ2-7, with 7 bases matching TRBD1. The sequence came from a human donor with active COVID-19. The donor label of this sample is uncertain. CDR3 region: CASSFLGGNEQYF. In DNA, the CDR3 is TGTGCCAGCAGTTTTCTAGGGGGCAACGAGCAGTACTTC.